The clone carrying this TCR beta chain was seen only a few times. The target antigen is unknown. HTBI primers from iRepertoire and Arm-PCR of CDR3 regions yielded the TCR beta libraries. Using its own MiXCR run on the multiplex PCR reads, TCRdb lists one record per CDR3 protein. Of 400,000 to 500,000 distinct CDR3 sequences listed, under 25% are singletons. The data belong to a study of regulatory T cells in long-lasting Graves disease. General study points: Persistent disease preferred TRBV28, TRBJ1-2 and TRBJ2-5; new disease, TRBV20-1 and TRBJ2-1.

Time point defined: persistent/refractory GD, antithyroid drugs over 5 years with positive TRAb. The TCR library was made from RNA extracted from PBMCs. Trimming took 3 bases from V and 7 from J, leaving 11 bases between them. The CDR3 extends over 13 amino acids. Germline V lookup: CDR1 SGHRS, CDR2 YFSETQ. The clonotype originates from a female donor with Graves disease. This rearrangement joins TRBV5-1 to TRBJ1-5; D is uncertain. The source was peripheral blood mononuclear cells (PBMCs), collected when the disease was refractory, from a patient treated with antithyroid drugs. DNA of the CDR3: TGCGCCAGCAGCTGTAGGACGCGGCAGCCCCAGCATTTT. Translating it yields CASSCRTRQPQHF.